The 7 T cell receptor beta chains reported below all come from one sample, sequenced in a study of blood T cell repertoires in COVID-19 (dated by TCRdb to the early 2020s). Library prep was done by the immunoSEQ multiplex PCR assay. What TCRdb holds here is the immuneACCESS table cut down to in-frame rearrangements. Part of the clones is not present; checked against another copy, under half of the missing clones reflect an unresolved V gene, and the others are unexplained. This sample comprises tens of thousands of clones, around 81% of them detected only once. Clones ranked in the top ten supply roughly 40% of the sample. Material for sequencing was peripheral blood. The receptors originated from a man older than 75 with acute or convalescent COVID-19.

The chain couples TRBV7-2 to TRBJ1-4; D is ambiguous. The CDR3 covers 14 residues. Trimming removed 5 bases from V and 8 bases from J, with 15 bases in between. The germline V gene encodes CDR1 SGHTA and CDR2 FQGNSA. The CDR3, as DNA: TGTGCCAGCAGCCAGTCCGGACTAAGAGAAAAACTGTTTTTT. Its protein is CASSQSGLREKLFF.

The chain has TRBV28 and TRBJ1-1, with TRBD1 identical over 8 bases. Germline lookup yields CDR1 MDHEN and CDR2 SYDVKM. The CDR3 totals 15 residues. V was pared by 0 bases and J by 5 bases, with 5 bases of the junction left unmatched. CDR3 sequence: CASSLWDRVGTEAFF. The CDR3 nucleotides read TGTGCCAGCAGTTTATGGGACAGGGTGGGAACTGAAGCTTTCTTT.

The CDR3 loop reads CASSHDLGVTDTQYF. CDR3 coding DNA: TGCGCCAGCAGCCACGACTTGGGAGTCACAGATACGCAGTATTTT. The V call is TRBV4-1, the J call TRBJ2-3, with D possibly TRBD2 on 5 matching bases. V lost 3 bases and J 2 bases, leaving 12 bases between the germline ends. Germline V gives CDR1 MGHRA, CDR2 YSYEKL. This CDR3 contains 15 residues.

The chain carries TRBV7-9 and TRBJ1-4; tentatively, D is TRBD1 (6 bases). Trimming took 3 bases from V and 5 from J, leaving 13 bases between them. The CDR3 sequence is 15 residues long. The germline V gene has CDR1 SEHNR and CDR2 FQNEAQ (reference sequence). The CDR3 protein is CASSFLQGLNEKLFF. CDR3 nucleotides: TGTGCCAGCAGCTTTCTACAGGGCCTAAATGAAAAACTGTTTTTT.

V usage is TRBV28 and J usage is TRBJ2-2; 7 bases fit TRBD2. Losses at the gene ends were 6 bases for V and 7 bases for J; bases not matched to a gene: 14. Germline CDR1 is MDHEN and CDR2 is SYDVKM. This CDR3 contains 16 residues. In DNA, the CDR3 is TGTGCCAGCAGGGACTCTGGGGGAGGGCCCGTCGGGGAGCTGTTTTTT. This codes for CASRDSGGGPVGELFF. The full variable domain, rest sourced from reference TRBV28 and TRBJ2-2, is DVKVTQSSRYLVKRTGEKVFLECVQDMDHENMFWYRQDPGLGLRLIYFSYDVKMKEKGDIPEGYSVSREKKERFSLILESASTNQTSMYLCASRDSGGGPVGELFFGEGSRLTVL.

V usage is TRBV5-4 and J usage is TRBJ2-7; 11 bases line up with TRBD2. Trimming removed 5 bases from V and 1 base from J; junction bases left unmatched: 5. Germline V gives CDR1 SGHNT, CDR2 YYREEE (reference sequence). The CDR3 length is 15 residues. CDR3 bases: TGTGCCAGCAGTTCCGGGACTAGCGGTTCCTACGAGCAGTACTTC. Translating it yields CASSSGTSGSYEQYF.

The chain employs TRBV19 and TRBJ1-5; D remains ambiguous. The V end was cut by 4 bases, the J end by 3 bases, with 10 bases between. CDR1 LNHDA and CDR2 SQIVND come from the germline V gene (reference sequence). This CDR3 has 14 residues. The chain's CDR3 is CASSTIYDNQPQHF. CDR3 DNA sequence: TGTGCCAGTAGTACTATTTATGACAATCAGCCCCAGCATTTT.